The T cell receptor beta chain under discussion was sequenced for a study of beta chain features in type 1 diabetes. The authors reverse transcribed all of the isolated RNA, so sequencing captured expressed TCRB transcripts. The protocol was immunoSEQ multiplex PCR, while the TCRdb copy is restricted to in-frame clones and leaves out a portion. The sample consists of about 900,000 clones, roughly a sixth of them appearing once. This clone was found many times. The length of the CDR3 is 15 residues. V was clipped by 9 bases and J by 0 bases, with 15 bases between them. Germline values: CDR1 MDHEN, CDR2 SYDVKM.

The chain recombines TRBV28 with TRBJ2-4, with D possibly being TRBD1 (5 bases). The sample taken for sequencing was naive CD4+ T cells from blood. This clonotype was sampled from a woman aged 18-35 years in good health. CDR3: CASADSDLAKNIQYF. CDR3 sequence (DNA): TGTGCCAGTGCTGACAGTGATCTAGCCAAAAACATTCAGTACTTC.